Presented here are 8 T cell receptor beta chains from one specimen sequenced in a study of shared clonotypes between healthy human individuals (dated by TCRdb to between 2020 and 2021). The library was generated by the immunoSEQ multiplex PCR assay. TCRdb carries this immuneACCESS record with in-frame sequences only. Its versions omit some clonotypes, under half of them owing to an unresolved V gene in the studies checked, with the rest unexplained. Here the sample has approximately 620,000 clones; almost 97% occur a single time. About 0.06% of the sample comes from the top ten. Sequencing input: naive CD4+ T cells sorted from blood. The cell subset or site label on this specimen signifies: CD45RA+ positively selected. Receptors originate from a woman in her 30s in good health.

CDR3: CASSQVDGFAQYF. The CDR3, as DNA: TGCGCCAGCAGCCAAGTCGACGGTTTCGCCCAGTACTTC. The chain is built from TRBV4-1 and TRBJ2-5; D gene uncertain. From germline, CDR1 is MGHRA and CDR2 YSYEKL. The CDR3 length is 13 residues. The ends were cut back, 1 base at V and 9 bases at J, with 12 bases in the middle.

In its sample, this clone was seen once. The chain couples TRBV19 to TRBJ2-7, with 9 positions matching TRBD2. The trim removed 1 base at V and 6 bases at J, leaving 10 bases unmatched. Germline-derived CDR1 and CDR2 are LNHDA and SQIVND (reference sequence). This CDR3 spans 16 amino acids. The CDR3 is CASSIVASGNSGEQYF. DNA for the CDR3: TGTGCCAGTAGTATAGTGGCTAGCGGGAACTCCGGCGAGCAGTACTTC.

This clone came up once. J is TRBJ1-5 and V is TRBV6-1; no definite D call. The CDR3 consists of 14 residues. The V end lost 7 bases, the J end lost 6 bases, and 16 bases lay between the germline ends. Per the germline V gene, CDR1 is MNHNS and CDR2 is SASEGT. CDR3 sequence (DNA): TGTGCCAGCATTCGCGGGGATGGTAGTCAGCCCCAGCATTTT. Translating it yields CASIRGDGSQPQHF.

V and J are TRBV9 and TRBJ2-1, with TRBD2 matching over 15 bases. Trimming cost V 4 bases and J 7 bases; bases outside gene matches: 6. The CDR3 is made up of 16 amino acids. The germline gives CDR1 SGDLS, CDR2 YYNGEE. This CDR3 is CASSPGLAGGGNEQFF. For the CDR3, the DNA is TGTGCCAGCAGCCCGGGACTAGCGGGAGGTGGGAATGAGCAGTTCTTC.

Of note for this clone: Within the sample, other DNA sequences also encode this same CDR3. CDR3 bases: TGTGCCAGCAGCTCGGGACCGAACACCGGGGAGCTGTTTTTT. Its protein is CASSSGPNTGELFF. The chain links TRBV11-3 to TRBJ2-2; D is possibly TRBD1 or TRBD2 (5 bases each). V gave up 4 bases and J gave up 0 bases, with 6 bases separating them. The germline gives CDR1 SGHNT, CDR2 YENEEA. The CDR3 is made up of 14 amino acids.

Here the CDR3 DNA reads TGCAGCGTTGCGGGGACACAGACCGGGGAGCTGTTTTTT. The encoded protein is CSVAGTQTGELFF. The chain employs TRBV29-1 and TRBJ2-2; tentatively, D is TRBD1 (6 bases). Germline CDR1 reads SQVTM; CDR2 reads ANQGSEA. This CDR3 region has 13 residues. Trimming pared 4 bases from V and 5 bases from J, leaving 11 bases between.

This sequence joins TRBV5-1 and TRBJ1-3, with a possible D match to TRBD1 (5 bases). V lost 1 base, J lost 0 bases, and 8 bases lay in between. Germline V gene lookup returns CDR1 SGHRS and CDR2 YFSETQ. The CDR3 covers 15 residues. In DNA form, the CDR3 reads TGCGCCAGCAGCTTGAGGGGCGGCTCTGGAAACACCATATATTTT. Translating it yields CASSLRGGSGNTIYF.

This chain joins TRBV9 and TRBJ2-5; 8 nucleotides line up with TRBD2. V shed 0 bases, J shed 1 base, and the junction held 5 bases outside the gene matches. Germline CDR1 is SGDLS and CDR2 is YYNGEE. The CDR3 sequence is 16 residues long. The CDR3 sequence is CASSVGASGFQETQYF. In DNA form, the CDR3 reads TGTGCCAGCAGCGTAGGCGCTAGCGGGTTCCAAGAGACCCAGTACTTC. Supplemented by reference TRBV9 and TRBJ2-5, the full variable domain reads DSGVTQTPKHLITATGQRVTLRCSPRSGDLSVYWYQQSLDQGLQFLIQYYNGEERAKGNILERFSAQQFPDLHSELNLSSLELGDSALYFCASSVGASGFQETQYFGPGTRLLVL.